What follows are 7 T cell receptor beta chains derived from one specimen sequenced in a study of T-cell memory formation after mild COVID-19. TCRdb reprocessed the 5' RACE reads with MiXCR, giving one entry per CDR3 protein. The sample lists 300,000 to 350,000 distinct CDR3 sequences, 10% to 15% seen once, with roughly 23% in the top ten. The sample was PBMCs or a T cell subset sorted from them (not recorded which). The receptors shown here come from a man aged 18 to 29 who had mild COVID-19 (a few samples of this study predate the infection). Cell type and time point are not known.

This clonotype has ten or more counts. The genes are TRBV24-1 and TRBJ2-2, with D perhaps TRBD1 or TRBD2 (5 bases each). Germline V lookup: CDR1 KGHDR, CDR2 SFDVKD. CDR3 length: 14 amino acids. V was clipped by 8 bases and J by 1 base, with 10 bases between them. The chain's CDR3 is CATTGPGNTGELFF. Written as DNA, the CDR3 is TGTGCCACCACGGGACCCGGGAACACCGGGGAGCTGTTTTTT.

The chain is built from TRBV10-3 and TRBJ2-7, with 10 bases identical to TRBD1. Unmatched junction bases numbered 2, after V lost 1 base and J lost 5 bases. Germline CDR1 is ENHRY and CDR2 is SYGVKD. The CDR3 contains 14 residues. In nucleotides, the CDR3 is TGTGCCATCAGTGAGTGGGACAGGGGAAACGAGCAGTACTTC. Protein: CAISEWDRGNEQYF.

The chain couples TRBV5-8 to TRBJ1-5; 9 bases map to TRBD1. This CDR3 spans 14 amino acids. V lost 6 bases and J lost 5; bases outside the gene matches: 6. In germline, CDR1 is SGHTS, CDR2 YDEGEE. The CDR3 DNA reads as TGTGCCAGCATCGGGACAGGGCCCTATCAGCCCCAGCATTTT. This gives the protein CASIGTGPYQPQHF.

The genes are TRBV7-9 and TRBJ2-1; D is ambiguous. V was cut by 1 base and J by 12 bases, with 16 bases left in between. The CDR3 totals 14 residues. Germline-derived CDR1 and CDR2 are SEHNR and FQNEAQ (reference sequence). The CDR3 coding sequence is TGTGCCAGCAGCTTAGTACACCGTAAAGGTCGGCAGTTCTTC. Translated: CASSLVHRKGRQFF. The whole variable domain, remainder taken from reference TRBV7-9 and TRBJ2-1, is DTGVSQNPRHKITKRGQNVTFRCDPISEHNRLYWYRQTLGQGPEFLTYFQNEAQLEKSRLLSDRFSAERPKGSFSTLEIQRTEQGDSAMYLCASSLVHRKGRQFFGPGTRLTVL.

This clonotype has more than one count but fewer than ten. CDR3 DNA sequence: TGTGCCAGCTCACCAAGGGTAACCTCTGGGGCCAACGTCCTGACTTTC. It codes for CASSPRVTSGANVLTF. This chain connects TRBV18 to TRBJ2-6; no definite D call. The V gene's germline CDR1 is KGHSH and CDR2 LQKENI. Trimming stripped 2 bases from V and 0 bases from J, with 8 bases between. The CDR3 contains 16 residues.

This clonotype was found many times. V usage is TRBV2 and J usage is TRBJ2-3, with D perhaps given as TRBD1 or TRBD2 (5 bases each). The CDR3 length is 13 residues. Germline CDR1 SNHLY, CDR2 FYNNEI. Trimming left V 3 bases short and J 3 bases short, with 7 bases between. As DNA, the CDR3 is TGTGCCAGCAGTGATGGGGGTACAGATACGCAGTATTTT. It yields the protein CASSDGGTDTQYF.

The chain combines TRBV6-6 with TRBJ1-5, with a possible D match to TRBD1 (6 bases). Per the germline V gene, CDR1 is MNHNY and CDR2 is SVGAGI (reference sequence). The CDR3 sequence is 16 residues long. Trimming cost V 0 bases and J 6 bases, with 15 bases left between them. CDR3: CASSYSISGAGQPQHF. DNA of the CDR3: TGTGCCAGCAGTTACTCGATCTCAGGGGCGGGTCAGCCCCAGCATTTT.